This TCR beta chain was sequenced for a study of blood T cell repertoires in COVID-19. Looking at the study overall: PBMCs, B-cell-depleted T cells, or T cells provided the cDNA or gDNA that made up the material.

Data came from immunoSEQ multiplex PCR; TCRdb stores just in-frame clones and leaves some out. The repertoire has 190,000 or so clones, 89% of them found once; the top ten carry roughly 8.8%. CDR1 and CDR2 (germline): SEHNR, FQNEAQ (reference sequence). This CDR3 contains 15 residues. The V gene end was trimmed by 3 bases and the J gene end by 6 bases; junction bases not matched to a gene: 7. This receptor was obtained from a woman aged 18-29 years who had recovered from COVID-19. This rearrangement joins TRBV7-9 to TRBJ2-3, with 9 bases identical to TRBD2. The sequencing input was PBMCs or T cells enriched from blood (not recorded which). CDR3 in amino acids: CASSFASSGEDTQYF. The CDR3 nucleotides read TGTGCCAGCAGCTTCGCGTCTAGCGGGGAGGATACGCAGTATTTT.